One sample yielded the 18 T cell receptor beta chains listed below, sequenced in a study of OX40 agonist ivuxolimab in advanced cancers. TCRdb's table, derived via immunoSEQ multiplex PCR, lists solely in-frame clones and lacks some. The table shows tens of thousands of clones, with roughly 80% occurring only once. The specimen was CD4+ or CD8+ T cells sorted from blood, collected in a trial of the OX40 agonist ivuxolimab. All receptors derive from an adult with an advanced solid tumor such as melanoma, head and neck, liver or kidney cancer.

V and J are TRBV7-3 and TRBJ2-1; 7 bases match TRBD2. With V trimmed by 6 bases and J by 8 bases, 19 bases remained unmatched. This CDR3 is built from 17 residues. CDR1 is SGHTA and CDR2 is FQGTGA in the germline V gene. CDR3 protein: CASRQNPGLVDAHEQFF. The CDR3 DNA is TGTGCCAGCAGACAAAATCCCGGACTAGTTGACGCTCATGAGCAGTTCTTC.

This clone was counted only a few times. The chain couples TRBV5-8 to TRBJ2-7, with a tentative D call TRBD2 (5 bases). Trimming left V 1 base short and J 3 bases short, with 11 bases between. The CDR3 is made up of 14 amino acids. Germline V CDR1 and CDR2: SGHTS, YDEGEE. CDR3 nucleotide sequence: TGTGCCAGCAGCTTGTCCGGGGTCTTCTACGAGCAGTACTTC. This sequence encodes CASSLSGVFYEQYF.

CDR3 coding DNA: TGCGCCAGCAGCTTGAGCAGGGGGCAGACTGAAGCTTTCTTT. Translated, it gives CASSLSRGQTEAFF. The chain couples TRBV5-1 to TRBJ1-1, with 8 bases lining up with TRBD1. The CDR3 is made up of 14 amino acids. Germline CDR1 SGHRS, CDR2 YFSETQ. Trimming removed 1 base from V and 5 bases from J; junction bases left unmatched: 4.

This chain uses TRBV14 with TRBJ1-6; the match to TRBD1 covers 8 bases. The CDR3 spans 14 residues. Germline V CDR1 and CDR2: SGHDN, FVKESK. V lost 4 bases and J lost 7; bases outside the gene matches: 3. CDR3 DNA: TGTGCCAGCAGCCGAGACAGGGGCAATTCACCCCTCCACTTT. This sequence encodes CASSRDRGNSPLHF.

This rearrangement joins TRBV12-5 to TRBJ1-5, with 7 positions matching TRBD1. The V and J ends lost 6 bases and 4 bases, in that order; junction bases with no gene match: 3. Germline V gene lookup returns CDR1 LGHNT and CDR2 FRNRAP. The CDR3 extends over 13 amino acids. CDR3 coding DNA: TGTGCTAGTGGACAACAGGGGAATCAGCCCCAGCATTTT. This sequence encodes CASGQQGNQPQHF.

This clone has just a few counts. This chain uses TRBV28 with TRBJ1-4; tentatively, D is TRBD1 (6 bases). The CDR3 contains 11 residues. The germline V and J ends were trimmed by 7 bases and 8 bases, with 8 bases remaining between them. Germline CDR1 is MDHEN and CDR2 is SYDVKM. The CDR3 region is CASKGGEKLFF. CDR3 in DNA: TGTGCCAGCAAGGGGGGCGAAAAACTGTTTTTT.

This rearrangement joins TRBV5-4 to TRBJ2-5, with TRBD2 matching over 10 bases. CDR1 is SGHNT, CDR2 YYREEE, per germline (reference sequence). With 3 bases clipped from V and 2 bases from J, the junction kept 4 bases outside the gene matches. The CDR3 sequence is 15 residues long. The DNA of the CDR3 is TGTGCCAGCAGCTCAGCGGGGGGGATTCAAGAGACCCAGTACTTC. It translates to CASSSAGGIQETQYF.

J is TRBJ2-3 and V is TRBV5-1, with D possibly matching TRBD1 (5 bases). Per the germline V gene, CDR1 is SGHRS and CDR2 is YFSETQ. V gave up 6 bases and J gave up 5 bases, with 13 bases separating them. The CDR3 length is 13 residues. CDR3 DNA: TGCGCCAGCACCCAGGGTGGCGGAGATACGCAGTATTTT. It codes for CASTQGGGDTQYF.

The chain combines TRBV19 with TRBJ1-5; D perhaps matches TRBD1 (5 bases). Germline V gene sequence: CDR1 LNHDA, CDR2 SQIVND (reference sequence). V was shortened by 3 bases and J by 2 bases, with 20 bases between the two germline ends. The CDR3 loop spans 18 amino acids. CDR3 in DNA: TGTGCCAGTAGTATCAGGCGGAGAGGGGTCGATGGCAATCAGCCCCAGCATTTT. This encodes CASSIRRRGVDGNQPQHF.

The chain combines TRBV7-2 with TRBJ1-4, with a tentative D call TRBD1 (5 bases). The CDR3 runs to 15 residues. Germline V gene lookup returns CDR1 SGHTA and CDR2 FQGNSA. V lost 5 bases to trimming and J lost 2 bases, with 12 bases between them. CDR3 DNA sequence: TGTGCCAGCAGCCTGTACAGGCGTACTAATGAAAAACTGTTTTTT. Translation gives CASSLYRRTNEKLFF.

This clone was seen more than once but under ten times. The J gene is TRBJ1-1, the V gene TRBV5-1; possibly TRBD1 for D (6 bases). The germline V gene encodes CDR1 SGHRS and CDR2 YFSETQ. This CDR3 is 13 amino acids long. V was pared by 0 bases and J by 6 bases, with 9 bases between. The CDR3 spells CASSLDRVAEAFF. The CDR3 bases are TGCGCCAGCAGCTTGGACAGGGTCGCTGAAGCTTTCTTT. Full variable domain (remainder filled in from reference TRBV5-1 and TRBJ1-1): KAGVTQTPRYLIKTRGQQVTLSCSPISGHRSVSWYQQTPGQGLQFLFEYFSETQRNKGNFPGRFSGRQFSNSRSEMNVSTLELGDSALYLCASSLDRVAEAFFGQGTRLTVV.

The gene calls are TRBV2 and TRBJ2-2; D is ambiguous. Germline V gene data show CDR1 as SNHLY and CDR2 as FYNNEI. This CDR3 is built from 14 residues. V gave up 6 bases and J gave up 1 base, with 9 bases separating them. The CDR3 DNA reads TGTGCCAGCAGAGAACAGATGAACACCGGGGAGCTGTTTTTT. Protein product: CASREQMNTGELFF.

V gene TRBV19 combines with J gene TRBJ2-1; 9 nucleotides agree with TRBD2. The CDR3 sequence is 13 residues long. Germline assignment: CDR1 LNHDA and CDR2 SQIVND (reference sequence). The V segment lost 5 bases and the J segment 11 bases; nucleotides outside the gene matches: 7. The CDR3 here is CASSRLAGTQQFF. The CDR3 DNA reads TGTGCCAGTAGTCGTCTAGCGGGAACCCAGCAGTTCTTC.

The J gene is TRBJ2-1, the V gene TRBV7-2; a possible D gene is TRBD2 (6 bases). The CDR3 runs to 18 residues. V was clipped by 7 bases and J by 4 bases, with 26 bases between them. Germline CDR1 reads SGHTA; CDR2 reads FQGNSA. Written as DNA, the CDR3 is TGTGCCAGCACCAGAGACGAAAATAACCGGGAGCTATACAATGAGCAGTTCTTC. This sequence encodes CASTRDENNRELYNEQFF.

Regarding this clone: A junction end diverges from the germline sequence, so it may reflect a read error. This chain joins TRBV11-2 and TRBJ2-7; TRBD2 matches at 11 bases. Germline assignment: CDR1 SGHAT and CDR2 FQNNGV. CDR3 length: 17 amino acids. In DNA form, the CDR3 reads TGTGCCAGCAGCTTCAACCCACTAGCGGGAGCCGAATATTCGAGGCACTTC. Its translation is CASSFNPLAGAEYSRHF.

V usage is TRBV12-5 and J usage is TRBJ2-7; possible D gene TRBD1, 6 bases. Trimming removed 4 bases from V and 0 bases from J, with 13 bases in between. CDR3 size: 15 residues. CDR1 and CDR2 (germline): LGHNT, FRNRAP. As DNA, the CDR3 is TGTGCTAGTGGTTCAGGGGAGACGTCCTCCTACGAGCAGTACTTC. Translating it yields CASGSGETSSYEQYF.

The chain combines TRBV30 with TRBJ1-2; maybe TRBD1 (5 bases). The CDR3 sequence is 17 residues long. Germline V gene sequence: CDR1 GTSNPN, CDR2 SVGIG (reference sequence). V was clipped by 1 base and J by 4 bases, with 22 bases between them. The CDR3 nucleotides are TGTGCCTGGAGTGCCGGGACGGCTCTACTAAGGCTCTATGGCTACACCTTC. It translates to CAWSAGTALLRLYGYTF.

The J gene is TRBJ1-5, the V gene TRBV28; TRBD1 might be the D (5 bases). V was pared by 7 bases and J by 4 bases, with 14 bases between. CDR1 and CDR2 (germline): MDHEN, SYDVKM. The CDR3 covers 14 residues. The DNA of the CDR3 is TGTGCCAGCATCATGGGGCAGCCGAATCAGCCCCAGCATTTT. Amino acids: CASIMGQPNQPQHF.